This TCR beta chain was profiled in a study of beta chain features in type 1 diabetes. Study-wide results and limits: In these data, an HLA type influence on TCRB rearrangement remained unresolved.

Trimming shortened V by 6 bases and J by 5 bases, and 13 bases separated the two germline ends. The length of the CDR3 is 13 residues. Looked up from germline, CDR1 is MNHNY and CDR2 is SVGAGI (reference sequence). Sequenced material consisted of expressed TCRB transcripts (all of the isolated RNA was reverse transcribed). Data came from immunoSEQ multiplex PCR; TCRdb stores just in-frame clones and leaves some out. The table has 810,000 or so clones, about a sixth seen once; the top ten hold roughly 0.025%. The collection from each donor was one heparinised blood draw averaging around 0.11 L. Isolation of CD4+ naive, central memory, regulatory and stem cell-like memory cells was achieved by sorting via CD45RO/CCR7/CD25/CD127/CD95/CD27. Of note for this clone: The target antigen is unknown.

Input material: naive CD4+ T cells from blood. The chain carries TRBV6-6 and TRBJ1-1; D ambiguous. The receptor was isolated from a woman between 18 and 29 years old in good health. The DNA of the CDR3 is TGTGCCAGCAGCACCCCACTGGTGACTGAAGCTTTCTTT. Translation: CASSTPLVTEAFF.